This is a list of T cell receptor beta chains from one sample in a study of blood T cells in healthy people across ages. TCRdb ran MiXCR on the 5' RACE reads and lists one entry per CDR3 protein. Of roughly 1,500,000 distinct CDR3 sequences listed, 30% to 40% are singletons. The sample comprised blood. All receptors come from a woman aged 30 to 39 in good health. The CDR3 runs from the conserved cysteine through the conserved F or W. The D gene is left open where the match is weak. Expanded clones are given a class, and other clones once, few, many or no size at all.

clone_size j_call d_call v_call cdr3_nt cdr3_aa
NA TRBJ2-5 TRBD1 TRBV12-3/TRBV12-4 TGTGCCAGCAGTTCGGACAGGGGCTTGTACCAAGAGACCCAGTACTTC CASSSDRGLYQETQYF
NA TRBJ1-2 NA TRBV4-2 TGTGCCAGCAGCCAAGAGGACGGGCGCCACTATGGCTACACCTTC CASSQEDGRHYGYTF
few TRBJ2-1 TRBD1 TRBV28 TGTGCCAGCAGCCTCCGGGACAGGGATTACAATGAGCAGTTCTTC CASSLRDRDYNEQFF
NA TRBJ2-7 NA TRBV5-1 TGCGCCAGCAGCGACAGTCCGGCGGGGTACGAGCAGTACTTC CASSDSPAGYEQYF
few TRBJ1-1 NA TRBV7-8 TGTGCCAGCCAGTCGGGCGGGAACACTGAAGCTTTCTTT CASQSGGNTEAFF
many TRBJ2-1 NA TRBV13 TGTGCCAGCAGCTTAGGCACGGTTGGTGAGCAGTTCTTC CASSLGTVGEQFF
few TRBJ1-4 NA TRBV4-2 TGTGCCAGCAGCCAAGTTCAGGGGAATGAAAAACTGTTTTTT CASSQVQGNEKLFF
many TRBJ2-7 TRBD2 TRBV5-1 TGCGCCAGCAGCATCGGGGGGGGCTACGAGCAGTACTTC CASSIGGGYEQYF
few TRBJ1-1 TRBD1 TRBV28 TGTGCCAGCAGTTTAGGGGACAGGGAGTCTGAAGCTTTCTTT CASSLGDRESEAFF
NA TRBJ2-7 TRBD2 TRBV20-1 TGCAGTGCCGCGGGACAGGGGGCCCGGGGACTAGCGGGAGCCAACTCCTACGAGCAGTACTTC CSAAGQGARGLAGANSYEQYF
NA TRBJ2-7 NA TRBV27 TGTGCCAGCAGACCCGGACAGTTTACCTCCTACGAGCAGTACTTC CASRPGQFTSYEQYF
NA TRBJ2-5 TRBD2 TRBV7-9 TGTGCAGCAGGGCGGGGGAGCCAAGAGACCCAGTACTTC CAAGRGSQETQYF
few TRBJ2-1 NA TRBV20-1 TGCAGTGCCTCTGGGTCCGGGTTAGCGCCAAATGAGCAGTTCTTC CSASGSGLAPNEQFF
NA TRBJ2-7 NA TRBV6-2/TRBV6-3 TGTGCCAGCAGTTACGAAAGTCCGGTGTACGAGCAGTACTTC CASSYESPVYEQYF
NA TRBJ2-1 TRBD2 TRBV20-1 TGCAGTGCTAGAGATCGGGATAGCGGGAGTTCCGGCGATGAGCAGTTCTTC CSARDRDSGSSGDEQFF
few TRBJ2-7 TRBD2 TRBV4-1 TGCGCCAGCAGCCAAGATTCCGGGGGGGCCTACGAGCAGTACTTC CASSQDSGGAYEQYF
NA TRBJ2-1 NA TRBV20-1 TGCAGTGCTAGACCCACTAGTTATGACGGCAATGAGCAGTTCTTC CSARPTSYDGNEQFF
few TRBJ2-3 NA TRBV10-1 TGCGCCATTAGTCCGGCACTCACAGATACGCAGTATTTT CAISPALTDTQYF
NA TRBJ2-3 TRBD2 TRBV10-1 TGCGCCAGCAGACCGAGACTAGCGGGGTACACAGATACGCAGTATTTT CASRPRLAGYTDTQYF
NA TRBJ2-1 TRBD2 TRBV28 TGTGCCAGCAGTCAAGCGGGAGGGCCTCGTAATGAGCAGTTCTTC CASSQAGGPRNEQFF
NA TRBJ1-5 NA TRBV3-1 TGTGCCAGCAGCCAAGGGATGAACCAGCCCCAGCATTTT CASSQGMNQPQHF
NA TRBJ1-1 NA TRBV12-3/TRBV12-4 TGTGCCAGCAGTACTCAGGGAGTTAACACTGAAGCTTTCTTT CASSTQGVNTEAFF
NA TRBJ2-1 NA TRBV7-2 TGTGCCAGCAGCTTACTAGCGAGCTCCTACAATGGGCAGTTCTTC CASSLLASSYNGQFF
NA TRBJ2-1 NA TRBV15 TGTGCCACCAGGGAGGCTAGCAATTTGAATGAGCAGTTCTTC CATREASNLNEQFF
NA TRBJ1-2 TRBD1 TRBV12-3/TRBV12-4 TGTGCCATAAAGGGGGCTCAGCTAGCCTCTTCCTATGGCTACACCTTC CAIKGAQLASSYGYTF
NA TRBJ2-5 NA TRBV11-2 TGTGCCAGCAGCCGGGGGGCTAGCGCGGACGTCCAAGAGACCCAGTACTTC CASSRGASADVQETQYF
NA TRBJ2-7 TRBD2 TRBV5-1 TGCGCCAGCAGCTTGAATAGCGGGATGGGGGGATACGAGCAGTACTTC CASSLNSGMGGYEQYF
NA TRBJ2-7 NA TRBV12-3/TRBV12-4 TGTGCCAGCACGGAATCGGCCGCCTACGAGCAGTACTTC CASTESAAYEQYF
many TRBJ2-5 NA TRBV3-1 TGTGCCAGCAGCCAAGATCAGGGAAGGACCCAGTACTTC CASSQDQGRTQYF
NA TRBJ1-4 NA TRBV7-9 TGTGCCAGCAGCTTAGAAGTCCCTACTAATGAAAAACTGTTTTTT CASSLEVPTNEKLFF
NA TRBJ2-1 TRBD2 TRBV6-6 TGTGCCAGCAGTTATCGGCGGGGGACGTCCTACAATGAGCAGTTCTTC CASSYRRGTSYNEQFF
NA TRBJ2-7 NA TRBV6-6 TGTGCCAGCAGTTACCTTCCGACAGGAGCCTACGAGCAGTACTTC CASSYLPTGAYEQYF
NA TRBJ2-3 NA TRBV5-5 TGTGCCAGCAGCTTGGGACCGGACAACGAGGCGTATTTT CASSLGPDNEAYF
few TRBJ1-2 NA TRBV12-3/TRBV12-4 TGTGCCAGCAGATTGGACAGTTTCTATGGCTACACCTTC CASRLDSFYGYTF